The T cell receptor beta chain described here comes from a study of blood T cell repertoires in COVID-19 (dated by TCRdb to between 2020 and 2021). General notes on the study: Samples from collaborators originated in the United States, Italy and Spain and spanned both the acute and convalescent phases of COVID-19. The material from the prospective study consisted of cDNA or gDNA derived from T cells, B-cell-depleted T cells, or PBMCs. The repertoires were made available in a free public database intended to serve as a resource for research on the immune response to SARS-CoV-2. Sample metadata almost always included a de-identified subject ID, COVID-19 status, age in years and sex. Deeply sampled blood TCRbeta repertoires from subjects exposed to, actively infected with, or recovered from COVID-19 were included in the dataset. Where available, HLA class I and class II types were taken from metadata supplied by the sample provider and were not determined by assay-based typing. Samples were obtained from the ongoing ImmuneRACE study (first 160 participants) and from approximately 1,200 subjects provided by 6 global collaborators.

In the case of this clone: There is no known antigen for this receptor. No much larger clonotype is one base removed from it; base qualities were not supplied.

On the study overall, not on this receptor specifically: How much clinical and demographic metadata was included differed by source and by participant, and the metadata was provided uncurated.

The collaborating institutions used their own protocols to collect whole blood in K2EDTA tubes. Collaborator samples were shipped for TCRbeta analysis as frozen whole blood, isolated PBMCs, or DNA extracted from either sample type. TCRbeta CDR3 regions were amplified from genomic DNA by means of the immunoSEQ Assay, a bias-controlled multiplex PCR. Per the authors' processing: The number of nucleated cells in each sample was estimated by amplification of reference gene primers within the assay. To quantify the absolute abundance of each unique TCRbeta CDR3 rearrangement, sequence reads were collapsed and filtered. Productive Simpson clonality was computed per sample as the square root of Simpson's diversity index over productive rearrangements. Sourced from immuneACCESS, this table was stored by TCRdb with only in-frame sequences that have V and J called. A share of the clones is absent; for the studies checked, an unresolved V gene accounts for under half, and the remainder has no known explanation. V, J and clone size reflect that table, while D and trimming were determined from the DNA. Counted in this sample were 30,000 to 40,000 clones; approximately 86% of them appeared once. The top ten hold 62% of the sample.

The junction shows trimming of 3 bases on V and 3 bases on J, and the gene matches do not reach 10 bases of it. Based on the germline V gene, the CDR1 and CDR2 sequences are WSHSY and SAAADI. The CDR3, cysteine through phenylalanine, is 17 amino acids long. Solely the CDR3 DNA is kept, with 51 bases framed from the first base. This chain joins TRBV10-2 to TRBJ1-4, and 7 bases in between align with TRBD1. This TCR came from a man aged 70-80 years with acute or convalescent COVID-19. The sequencing sample was made of peripheral blood. The CDR3 is CASSEGGGQLANEKLFF. The bases read TGCGCCAGCAGTGAAGGAGGGGGCCAGTTAGCTAATGAAAAACTGTTTTTT.